The source of this T cell receptor beta chain is a study of shared T cell receptors in the human thymus. Measured with immunoSEQ multiplex PCR; TCRdb has only the in-frame clones, and not every one. The table has approximately 400,000 clones, 95% seen once. Germline values: CDR1 KGHSH, CDR2 LQKENI. V was clipped by 3 bases and J by 2 bases, with 11 bases between them. The CDR3 is made up of 15 amino acids. The sequence came from a human donor. The sequenced sample was thymocytes. The chain combines TRBV18 with TRBJ1-3, with unresolved D. CDR3: CASSPSTGPGNTIYF. The CDR3 DNA sequence: TGTGCCAGCTCACCGTCCACCGGACCTGGAAACACCATATATTTT.